The 9 T cell receptor beta chains reported below all come from one sample, sequenced in a study of neurological immune-mediated disorders. TCRdb ran MiXCR on the 5' RACE reads and lists one entry per CDR3 protein. The top ten clones hold 15% of a sample with 75,000 to 85,000 distinct CDR3 sequences, 15% to 20% of them seen once. The sequenced sample was PBMCs. All receptors come from a woman aged 40 to 50 in good health.

This clonotype occurred a few times. The rearrangement uses TRBV11-2 and TRBJ2-1; D unresolved. V lost 3 bases, J lost 6 bases, and 6 bases lay in between. The CDR3 totals 12 residues. Germline lookup yields CDR1 SGHAT and CDR2 FQNNGV. The CDR3 sequence: CASSLVSNEQFF. The CDR3 DNA reads as TGTGCCAGCAGCTTGGTATCCAATGAGCAGTTCTTC. Drawing the rest from reference TRBV11-2 and TRBJ2-1, the complete variable domain is EAGVAQSPRYKIIEKRQSVAFWCNPISGHATLYWYQQILGQGPKLLIQFQNNGVVDDSQLPKDRFSAERLKGVDSTLKIQPAKLEDSAVYLCASSLVSNEQFFGPGTRLTVL.

This clonotype was seen at least ten times. The CDR3 protein is CSAIRPGINEQFF. The CDR3 coding sequence is TGCAGTGCCATTAGGCCAGGGATAAATGAGCAGTTCTTC. V is TRBV20-1 and J is TRBJ2-1; possible D gene TRBD1, 5 bases. The germline gives CDR1 DFQATT, CDR2 SNEGSKA (reference sequence). V was trimmed by 6 bases and J by 7 bases, leaving 16 bases between them. The length of the CDR3 is 13 residues.

This clonotype was observed at least ten times. The chain joins TRBV29-1 to TRBJ2-1; a possible D gene is TRBD2 (6 bases). The CDR3 consists of 12 residues. The germline gives CDR1 SQVTM, CDR2 ANQGSEA. Between the trimmed V and J ends, which lost 0 bases and 9 bases, there was a span of 9 bases. The chain's CDR3 is CSVEDPGGEQFF. In nucleotides, the CDR3 is TGCAGCGTTGAAGATCCCGGGGGTGAGCAGTTCTTC.

A word on this clonotype: A much larger clone differs from this one at a single base, so this may be a read error. As the CDR3 is not closed by the conserved phenylalanine or tryptophan, this likely results from a read error. V usage is TRBV13 and J usage is TRBJ2-1, with D possibly being TRBD2 (6 bases). V was cut by 5 bases and J by 5 bases, with 16 bases left in between. This CDR3 spans 15 amino acids. Germline V gene sequence: CDR1 PRHDT, CDR2 FYEKMQ (reference sequence). CDR3 in amino acids: CASSLRDLLNNEQFL. CDR3 coding DNA: TGTGCCAGCAGCCTCCGGGACTTACTAAACAATGAGCAGTTCCTC.

This clonotype was counted between two and nine times. This chain connects TRBV11-2 to TRBJ2-5; TRBD2 matches 8 bases. CDR1 and CDR2 (germline): SGHAT, FQNNGV. With V trimmed by 2 bases and J by 2 bases, 4 bases remained unmatched. The CDR3 has 15 residues. The DNA of the CDR3 is TGTGCCAGCAGCTTATCGGGGGGGGCACAAGAGACCCAGTACTTC. Protein sequence: CASSLSGGAQETQYF.

This clonotype was detected ten times or more. V and J are TRBV5-6 and TRBJ2-1; 9 nucleotides match TRBD2. Germline V gives CDR1 SGHDT, CDR2 YYEEEE. The CDR3 is 17 residues long. V gave up 3 bases and J gave up 3 bases; unmatched junction bases: 10. CDR3 residues: CASSSGEVRGGYNEQFF. CDR3 DNA sequence: TGTGCCAGCAGCTCTGGGGAGGTGCGGGGGGGCTACAATGAGCAGTTCTTC.

This sequence joins TRBV6-5 and TRBJ2-7; TRBD1 matches at 11 bases. CDR1 and CDR2 (germline): MNHEY, SVGAGI. This CDR3 has 15 amino acids. J lost 2 bases, V lost 4 bases, and 4 bases had no gene match. The CDR3 sequence: CASSSPGQGAYEQYF. DNA for the CDR3: TGTGCCAGCAGTTCCCCGGGACAGGGGGCCTACGAGCAGTACTTC.

This clonotype showed up many times. V is TRBV25-1 and J is TRBJ2-5; D gene uncertain. The CDR3 spans 11 residues. CDR1 is MGHDK and CDR2 is SYGVNS in the germline V gene. Trimming shortened V by 5 bases and J by 5 bases, and 6 bases separated the two germline ends. CDR3 sequence: CASSHMETQYF. The CDR3, as DNA: TGTGCCAGCAGTCATATGGAGACCCAGTACTTC.

This clonotype was seen repeatedly, ten times or more. The V call is TRBV7-2, the J call TRBJ2-3, with TRBD2 identical over 8 bases. CDR1 SGHTA and CDR2 FQGNSA come from the germline V gene. The CDR3 is 16 residues long. Germline trimming cut 5 bases from V and 4 bases from J; bases unmatched to any gene: 11. CDR3 region: CASSQRYGGASDTQYF. For the CDR3, the DNA is TGTGCCAGCAGCCAGCGGTACGGGGGGGCCTCAGATACGCAGTATTTT.